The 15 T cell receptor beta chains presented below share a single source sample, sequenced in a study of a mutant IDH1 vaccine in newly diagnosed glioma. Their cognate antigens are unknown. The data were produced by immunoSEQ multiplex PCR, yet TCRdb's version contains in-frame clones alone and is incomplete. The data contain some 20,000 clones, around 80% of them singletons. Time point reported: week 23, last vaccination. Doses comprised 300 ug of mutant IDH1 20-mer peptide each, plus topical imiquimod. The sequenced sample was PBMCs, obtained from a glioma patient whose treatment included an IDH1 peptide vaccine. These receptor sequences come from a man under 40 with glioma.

CDR3 sequence (DNA): TGCGCCAGCAGCCAAGGCGCGAGTAGGGCCCATGAGCAGTTCTTC. As protein: CASSQGASRAHEQFF. The chain carries TRBV4-1 and TRBJ2-1, with no clear D. Trimming shortened V by 1 base and J by 8 bases, and 15 bases separated the two germline ends. CDR1 and CDR2 from the germline V gene are MGHRA and YSYEKL. This CDR3 is built from 15 residues.

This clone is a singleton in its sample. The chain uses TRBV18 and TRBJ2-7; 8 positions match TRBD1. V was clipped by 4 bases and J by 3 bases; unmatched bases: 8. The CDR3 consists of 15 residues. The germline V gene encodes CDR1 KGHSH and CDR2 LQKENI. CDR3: CASSRWGTGDYEQYF. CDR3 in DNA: TGTGCCAGCTCACGATGGGGGACAGGAGACTACGAGCAGTACTTC.

The CDR3 nucleotides read TGCGCCAGCAGGACTAGCGGGGCCACCTACGAGCAGTACTTC. Translating gives CASRTSGATYEQYF. The rearrangement uses TRBV5-1 and TRBJ2-7; 11 nucleotides agree with TRBD2. V lost 5 bases, J lost 2 bases, and 3 bases stayed unmatched. The germline gives CDR1 SGHRS, CDR2 YFSETQ. The CDR3 length is 14 residues.

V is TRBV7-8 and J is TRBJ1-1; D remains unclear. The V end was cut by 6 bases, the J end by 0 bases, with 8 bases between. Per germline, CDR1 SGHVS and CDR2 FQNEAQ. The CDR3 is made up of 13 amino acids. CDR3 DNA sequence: TGTGCCAGCAGTTACTTGATGAACACTGAAGCTTTCTTT. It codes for CASSYLMNTEAFF.

The CDR3 coding sequence is TGCGCCAGCAGCCGGACAGGGGACGGAAACACCATATATTTT. Protein product: CASSRTGDGNTIYF. The chain is built from TRBV5-1 and TRBJ1-3; 9 nucleotides match TRBD1. This CDR3 contains 14 residues. V lost 4 bases and J lost 4; bases outside the gene matches: 3. Germline CDR1 reads SGHRS; CDR2 reads YFSETQ.

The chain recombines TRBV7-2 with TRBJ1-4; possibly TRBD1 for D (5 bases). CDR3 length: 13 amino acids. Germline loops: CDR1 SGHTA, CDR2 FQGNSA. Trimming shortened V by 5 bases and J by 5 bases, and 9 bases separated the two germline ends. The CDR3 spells CASSPWGNEKLFF. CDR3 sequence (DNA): TGTGCCAGCAGCCCGTGGGGGAATGAAAAACTGTTTTTT.

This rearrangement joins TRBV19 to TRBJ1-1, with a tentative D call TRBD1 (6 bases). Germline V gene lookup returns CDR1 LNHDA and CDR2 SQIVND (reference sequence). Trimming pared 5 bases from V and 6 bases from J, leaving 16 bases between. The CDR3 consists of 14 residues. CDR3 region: CASSSGPGGPEAFF. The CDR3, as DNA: TGTGCCAGTAGTTCGGGCCCCGGGGGCCCTGAAGCTTTCTTT.

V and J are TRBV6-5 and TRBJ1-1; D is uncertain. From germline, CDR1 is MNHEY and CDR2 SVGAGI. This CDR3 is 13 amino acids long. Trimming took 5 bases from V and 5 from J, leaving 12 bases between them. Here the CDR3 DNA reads TGTGCCAGCAGTCCCAGTTACGTTACTGAAGCTTTCTTT. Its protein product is CASSPSYVTEAFF.

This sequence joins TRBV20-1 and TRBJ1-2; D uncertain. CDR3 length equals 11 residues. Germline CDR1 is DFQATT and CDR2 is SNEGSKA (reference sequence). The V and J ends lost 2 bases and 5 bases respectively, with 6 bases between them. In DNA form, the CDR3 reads TGCAGTGCTAGACATCCTTATGGCTACACCTTC. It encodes CSARHPYGYTF.

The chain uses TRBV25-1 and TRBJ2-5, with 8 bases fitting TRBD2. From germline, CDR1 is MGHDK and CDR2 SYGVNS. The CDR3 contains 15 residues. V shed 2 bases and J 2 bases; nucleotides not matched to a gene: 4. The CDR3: CASSELGTSQETQYF. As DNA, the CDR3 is TGTGCCAGCAGTGAACTAGGGACTAGTCAAGAGACCCAGTACTTC. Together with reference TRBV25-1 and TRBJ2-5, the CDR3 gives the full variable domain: EADIYQTPRYLVIGTGKKITLECSQTMGHDKMYWYQQDPGMELHLIHYSYGVNSTEKGDLSSESTVSRIRTEHFPLTLESARPSHTSQYLCASSELGTSQETQYFGPGTRLLVL.

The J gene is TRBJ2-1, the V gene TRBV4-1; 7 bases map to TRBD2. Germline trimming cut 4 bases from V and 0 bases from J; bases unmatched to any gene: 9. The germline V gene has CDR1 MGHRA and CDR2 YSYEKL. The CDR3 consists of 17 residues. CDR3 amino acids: CASSRKPPSGSYNEQFF. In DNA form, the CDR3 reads TGCGCCAGCAGCCGAAAACCCCCTAGCGGCTCCTACAATGAGCAGTTCTTC.

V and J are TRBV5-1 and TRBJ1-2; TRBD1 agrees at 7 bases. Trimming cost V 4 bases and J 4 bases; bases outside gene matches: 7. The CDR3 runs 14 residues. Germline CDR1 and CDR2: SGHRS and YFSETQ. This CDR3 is CASSPWTGIYGYTF. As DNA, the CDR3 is TGCGCCAGCAGCCCCTGGACAGGCATCTATGGCTACACCTTC.

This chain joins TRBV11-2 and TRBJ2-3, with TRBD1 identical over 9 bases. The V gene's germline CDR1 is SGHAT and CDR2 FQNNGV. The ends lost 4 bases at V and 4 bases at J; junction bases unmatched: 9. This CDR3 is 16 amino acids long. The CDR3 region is CASSSRTGEGADTQYF. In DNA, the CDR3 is TGTGCCAGCAGCTCCAGGACAGGGGAAGGGGCAGATACGCAGTATTTT.

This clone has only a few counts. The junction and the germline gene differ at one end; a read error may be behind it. The CDR3 spells CASSLEGGSNQPQHF. The DNA for the CDR3 is TGTGCCAGCAGTTTAGAAGGGGGTAGCAATCAGCCCCAGCATTTT. The chain recombines TRBV7-2 with TRBJ1-5; D is possibly TRBD1 (6 bases). The CDR3 has 15 residues. Germline-derived CDR1 and CDR2 are SGHTA and FQGNSA.

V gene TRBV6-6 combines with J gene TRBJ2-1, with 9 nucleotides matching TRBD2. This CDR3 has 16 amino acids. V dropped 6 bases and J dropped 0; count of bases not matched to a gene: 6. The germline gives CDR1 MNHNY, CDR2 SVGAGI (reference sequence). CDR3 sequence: CASSLTSGYSYNEQFF. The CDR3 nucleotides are TGTGCCAGCAGCCTGACTAGCGGATACTCCTACAATGAGCAGTTCTTC.